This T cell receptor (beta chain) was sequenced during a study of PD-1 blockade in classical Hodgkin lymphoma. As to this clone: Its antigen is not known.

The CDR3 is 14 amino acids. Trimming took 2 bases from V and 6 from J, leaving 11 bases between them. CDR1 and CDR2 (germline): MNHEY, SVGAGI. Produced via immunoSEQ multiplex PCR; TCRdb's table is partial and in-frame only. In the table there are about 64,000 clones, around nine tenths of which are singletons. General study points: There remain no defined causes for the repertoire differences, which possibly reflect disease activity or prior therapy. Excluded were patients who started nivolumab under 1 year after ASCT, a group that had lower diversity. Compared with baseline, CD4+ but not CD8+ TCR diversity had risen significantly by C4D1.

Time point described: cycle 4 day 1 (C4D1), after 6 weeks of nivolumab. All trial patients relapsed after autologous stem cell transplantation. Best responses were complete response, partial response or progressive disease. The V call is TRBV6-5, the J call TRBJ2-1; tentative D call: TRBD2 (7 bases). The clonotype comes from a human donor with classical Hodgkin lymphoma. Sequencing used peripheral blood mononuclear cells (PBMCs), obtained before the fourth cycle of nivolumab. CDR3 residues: CASSYGGGVNEQFF. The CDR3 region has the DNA TGTGCCAGCAGTTACGGCGGGGGCGTCAATGAGCAGTTCTTC.